The present T cell receptor beta chain was sequenced within a study of blood T cell repertoires in COVID-19. Background on the study: Italy, Spain and the United States were the sources of the convalescent and acute COVID-19 samples. T cells, B-cell-depleted T cells, or PBMCs supplied cDNA or gDNA.

Looked up from germline, CDR1 is MNHNY and CDR2 is SVGAGI (reference sequence). There are 15 residues in the CDR3. The V gene end was trimmed by 5 bases and the J gene end by 4 bases; junction bases not matched to a gene: 11. In the authors' workflow: Amplification of reference gene primers provided the estimated nucleated cell counts. Sequenced by immunoSEQ multiplex PCR; TCRdb stores in-frame clones only, minus some. That table gives V, J and clone size, and the DNA gave D and trimming. The sample yields approximately 82,000 clones, more than 80% seen once. Sequencing was performed on peripheral blood. This clonotype was sampled from a human donor in a cohort sampled during active COVID-19. The rearrangement joins TRBV6-6 to TRBJ2-7, with TRBD1 identical over 7 bases. CDR3 nucleotides: TGTGCCAGCAGTACTTCAGGACAGGCCAGATACGAGCAGTACTTC. This codes for CASSTSGQARYEQYF.